This T cell receptor beta chain is drawn from a study of shared clonotypes between healthy human individuals (dated by TCRdb to 2018 to 2021). Background on the whole study: The cohort included a few men and two women between 18 and 49 years of age. Between about 0.8 and 9.5 billion PBMCs per donor were obtained by leukapheresis. To estimate repertoire size and how much clonotypes are shared between individuals, the study performed deep sequencing of blood TCR repertoires from about five healthy adults. For each donor, CD4 naive and CD4 memory were each run on three plates, CD8 naive on two plates, and CD8 memory on one plate. Libraries were prepared and TCR repertoires were sequenced by different laboratories using diverse techniques, in order to increase sequencing depth and limit assay-specific biases.

As concerns this clone: Its binding antigen is unknown. No much larger clone exists at a distance of one base, and base qualities are not known.

What the authors observed across the whole study: Because the study included a small number of donors, the genetic and exposure-history diversity represented was limited. Compared with non-shared clonotypes, the clonotypes found in all four sorted-subset donors had higher generation probabilities. Estimated clonotype richness was generally larger for naive than for memory subsets. Pairwise subsampling indicated that sequencing depth was expected to affect the degree of clonotype sharing among donors. Across a handful of donors, about 5.2% of naive CD4, approximately 3.6% of naive CD8, approximately 2.5% of memory CD4, and about 0.44% of memory CD8 clonotypes were shared. Sampling was restricted to blood, and TCR repertoires in tissue are likely to differ from TCR repertoires in blood. Even with the large sequencing depth, rarefaction of the sorted-subset datasets indicated that sequencing was incomplete.

The donors were healthy, HIV-negative adults with no recently reported acute infections or vaccinations. Every donor was a Caucasian adult residing in Nashville, Tennessee, USA. CD4+ T cells were enriched by magnetic negative selection; naive cells were then positively selected on CD45RA, and the negative fraction formed the memory subset. Blood was obtained by leukapheresis, after which PBMCs were separated by Ficoll-Histopaque density gradient centrifugation and cryopreserved in liquid nitrogen vapor phase. Analytical flow cytometry was used to check the purity and quantity of each magnetically sorted T cell population. Each sorted fraction had its genomic DNA isolated and then quantified by UV absorbance on a Nanodrop 2000c. Sequences KGHSH (CDR1) and LQKENI (CDR2) are obtained from the germline V gene. The CDR3 goes from the cysteine to the phenylalanine over 14 residues. This entry keeps only the CDR3 DNA: 42 bases, framed from base 1. V gives up 3 bases and J gives up 5 bases, and the segment between their germline ends measures 10 bases.

TCR CDR3 regions were amplified from genomic DNA by multiplex PCR using the deep immunoSEQ assay. Genomic DNA extracted from each cell subset was distributed evenly over all wells of several immunoSEQ 96-well plates, and each plate served as one replicate. For sorted subsets, 150 to 250 ng genomic DNA, equal to tens of thousands of T cell genomes, was loaded into each replicate PCR. Purified libraries were measured with a Qubit 3.0 fluorometer, size-checked on a Bioanalyzer 2100, and measured again with the KAPA Library Quantification kit. A separate single-read 150-cycle Illumina NextSeq 550 flow cell was used to sequence each immunoSEQ 96-well plate. On the study's bioinformatics: Because the immunoSEQ output held only junctional sequences and lacked quality scores, the filtering could not match the filtering applied to full-length reads. To assign V/J genes and CDR3, sequences were annotated using PyIR, a Python wrapper for IgBLAST v1.9, with IMGT germline references. Reads were filtered out if the reads had weak V/J assignments (E-value above 1e-6), no CDR3, stop codons, out-of-frame junctions, or ambiguous translated residues. V3J clonotypes were defined by identical inferred V gene, J gene, and CDR3 amino acid sequence. Percentage overlap between repertoires was calculated by dividing the number of shared unique clonotypes by the size of the smaller repertoire. RTK rarefaction, the Chao1 estimator, and Recon v2.1 estimates of unobserved clonotypes were used to assess repertoire richness. Generation probabilities for all TCRbeta clonotypes obtained by the gDNA method from a handful of donors were computed using OLGA. This immuneACCESS table, as held by TCRdb, lists in-frame sequences with V and J called but not all clones. Of the missing ones, under half trace to an unresolved V gene in checked studies; the others have no known cause. Clone size and the V and J calls come from that table; the DNA yielded D and trimming. The sample includes approximately 1.5 million clones, with about 98% observed a single time. The ten largest clonotypes hold about 0.42% of the sample.

This chain is built from TRBV18 and TRBJ1-4; the D gene remains uncertain. Source material: naive CD4+ T cells sorted from blood. Per the publication, the cell subset or site label means: CD45RA+ positively selected. The source is a man under 40 in good health. The CDR3 region: CASSPLSSNEKLFF. The bases are TGTGCCAGCTCACCGTTGAGCTCCAATGAAAAACTGTTTTTT. This CDR3, with the reference TRBV18 and TRBJ1-4 proteins standing in past its ends, gives the full variable domain NAGVMQNPRHLVRRRGQEARLRCSPMKGHSHVYWYRQLPEEGLKFMVYLQKENIIDESGMPKERFSAEFPKEGPSILRIQQVVRGDSAAYFCASSPLSSNEKLFFGSGTQLSVL.